The T cell receptor (beta chain) described here comes from a study of cytomegalovirus exposure and HLA in healthy donors. The germline V gene encodes CDR1 MNHNS and CDR2 SASEGT. Between the trimmed V and J ends, which lost 1 base and 2 bases, there was a span of 11 bases. This CDR3 comprises 15 residues. 60 Vbeta and 13 Jbeta primers were used in PCR. Measured with immunoSEQ multiplex PCR; TCRdb has only the in-frame clones, and not every one. The sample yields approximately 110,000 clones, under 70% seen once. Sequencing was performed on PBMCs. The chain combines TRBV6-1 with TRBJ1-1; D unresolved. The source is a man younger than 35 in good health and CMV-seropositive. The CDR3 DNA reads TGTGCCAGCAGTGAAGGTAAAGCTTACAACACTGAAGCTTTCTTT. Its translation is CASSEGKAYNTEAFF.